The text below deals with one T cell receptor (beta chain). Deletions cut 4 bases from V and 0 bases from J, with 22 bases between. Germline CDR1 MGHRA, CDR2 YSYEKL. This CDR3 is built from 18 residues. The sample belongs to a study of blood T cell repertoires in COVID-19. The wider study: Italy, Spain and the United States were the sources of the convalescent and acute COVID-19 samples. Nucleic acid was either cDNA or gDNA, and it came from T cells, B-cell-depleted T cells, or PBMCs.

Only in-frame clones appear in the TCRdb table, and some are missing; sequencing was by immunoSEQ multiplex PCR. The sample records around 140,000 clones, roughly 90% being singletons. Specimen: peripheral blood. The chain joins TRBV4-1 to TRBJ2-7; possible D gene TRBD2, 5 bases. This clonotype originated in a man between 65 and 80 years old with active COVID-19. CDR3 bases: TGCGCCAGCAGCCCCCTGGACTCCTACCGGTTGAGCTCCTACGAGCAGTACTTC. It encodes CASSPLDSYRLSSYEQYF.